The 13 T cell receptor beta chains reported below all come from one sample, sequenced in a study of CD8 T cells in ankylosing spondylitis. One entry per CDR3 protein results from TCRdb running MiXCR on the 5' RACE reads. The sample consists of just under 350,000 distinct CDR3 sequences, under 15% of them appearing once. The sample taken for sequencing was blood, either unsorted or a sorted T cell fraction (not recorded which). These receptors originate from a male donor with ankylosing spondylitis or in good health (not recorded which).

V usage is TRBV29-1 and J usage is TRBJ1-1, with a tentative D call TRBD1 (5 bases). Trimming took 4 bases from V and 7 from J, leaving 13 bases between them. Germline V CDR1 and CDR2: SQVTM, ANQGSEA. There are 12 residues in the CDR3. The CDR3 DNA sequence: TGCAGCGTTGGGGACCCCGAGGGTGAAGCTTTCTTT. It specifies CSVGDPEGEAFF.

This clonotype was observed a handful of times. The chain has TRBV29-1 and TRBJ2-3; D is possibly TRBD1 or TRBD2 (5 bases each). V dropped 7 bases and J dropped 2 bases, with 13 bases sitting between them. Germline-derived CDR1 and CDR2 are SQVTM and ANQGSEA. The CDR3 is 13 residues long. The CDR3 loop reads CSGGSADTDTQYF. For the CDR3, the DNA is TGCAGCGGGGGGTCGGCGGACACAGATACGCAGTATTTT.

This clonotype was counted a few times. This rearrangement joins TRBV7-9 to TRBJ1-5; TRBD1 matches at 12 bases. Per the germline V gene, CDR1 is SEHNR and CDR2 is FQNEAQ (reference sequence). Trimming removed 5 bases from V and 5 bases from J; junction bases left unmatched: 7. There are 16 residues in the CDR3. CDR3 bases: TGTGCCAGCAGCAACCTGGGACAGGGGGCGGATCAGCCCCAGCATTTT. It translates to CASSNLGQGADQPQHF.

This clonotype was observed at least ten times. The gene calls are TRBV7-2 and TRBJ2-2; D is uncertain. The CDR3 sequence is 13 residues long. The V end lost 2 bases, the J end lost 3 bases, and 4 bases lay between the germline ends. CDR1 and CDR2 from the germline V gene are SGHTA and FQGNSA. Here the CDR3 reads CASSLSYTGELFF. CDR3 nucleotides: TGTGCCAGCAGCTTATCGTACACCGGGGAGCTGTTTTTT. The complete variable domain, with remaining parts taken from reference TRBV7-2 and TRBJ2-2, reads GAGVSQSPSNKVTEKGKDVELRCDPISGHTALYWYRQSLGQGLEFLIYFQGNSAPDKSGLPSDRFSAERTGGSVSTLTIQRTQQEDSAVYLCASSLSYTGELFFGEGSRLTVL.

This chain links TRBV10-2 with TRBJ1-1, with a weak D call TRBD1 (6 bases). The V gene lost 2 bases and the J gene lost 0 bases, with 13 bases spanning the gap. The CDR3 is 16 amino acids. Germline V gene data show CDR1 as WSHSY and CDR2 as SAAADI. The CDR3 sequence: CASSEGVGHMNTEAFF. The CDR3 region has the DNA TGCGCCAGCAGTGAGGGGGTGGGACACATGAACACTGAAGCTTTCTTT.

This clonotype was counted a few times. The CDR3 protein is CSAGDRVNTEAFF. The CDR3 nucleotides are TGCAGCGCCGGGGACAGGGTGAACACTGAAGCTTTCTTT. The V gene is TRBV29-1, the J gene TRBJ1-1; TRBD1 matches 9 bases. The CDR3 extends over 13 amino acids. After removal of 7 bases from V and 0 bases from J, the junction contained 3 bases not matched to a gene. Germline values: CDR1 SQVTM, CDR2 ANQGSEA.

J is TRBJ2-1 and V is TRBV3-1; 9 bases map to TRBD2. J was trimmed by 15 bases and V by 6 bases; bases with no gene match: 12. Germline V lookup: CDR1 LGHDT, CDR2 YNNKEL (reference sequence). The CDR3 runs 13 residues. The chain's CDR3 is CASSQQPSGARFF. The DNA of the CDR3 is TGTGCCAGCAGTCAACAGCCTAGCGGGGCTCGGTTCTTC.

The CDR3 coding sequence is TGCGCCAGCAGCCAAGAAATAGGGGAGTTCTATGGCTACACCTTC. Translated, it gives CASSQEIGEFYGYTF. The chain joins TRBV4-1 to TRBJ1-2; D possibly corresponds to TRBD1 (5 bases). This CDR3 contains 15 residues. Germline V lookup: CDR1 MGHRA, CDR2 YSYEKL. The V gene lost 0 bases and the J gene lost 4 bases, with 12 bases spanning the gap.

In its sample, this clonotype was seen a few times. The rearrangement links TRBV5-1 to TRBJ2-7; no clear D. Trimming cost V 0 bases and J 0 bases, with 16 bases left between them. This CDR3 is built from 17 residues. Germline-derived CDR1 and CDR2 are SGHRS and YFSETQ. This CDR3 is CASSLETYGRLSYEQYF. CDR3 in DNA: TGCGCCAGCAGCTTGGAGACATATGGGCGCCTCTCCTACGAGCAGTACTTC.

This chain links TRBV20-1 with TRBJ2-6; maybe TRBD2 (6 bases). V was clipped by 2 bases and J by 0 bases, with 14 bases between them. This CDR3 is built from 17 residues. Per germline, CDR1 DFQATT and CDR2 SNEGSKA (reference sequence). CDR3: CSARNVAAGSGANVLTF. The DNA of the CDR3 is TGCAGTGCTAGAAATGTAGCGGCGGGCTCTGGGGCCAACGTCCTGACTTTC.

This clonotype came up once. The rearrangement joins TRBV7-6 to TRBJ2-3; 16 positions agree with TRBD2. With 10 bases clipped from V and 4 bases from J, the junction kept 5 bases outside the gene matches. Germline CDR1 SGHVS, CDR2 FNYEAQ. The CDR3 spans 15 residues. CDR3 sequence reads: CATGLAGGRADTQYF. The CDR3 DNA reads TGTGCCACGGGACTAGCGGGAGGGAGGGCAGATACGCAGTATTTT.

This chain links TRBV6-1 with TRBJ2-7; D may be TRBD1 (6 bases). V was cut by 4 bases and J by 6 bases, with 10 bases left in between. This CDR3 has 12 residues. In germline, CDR1 is MNHNS, CDR2 SASEGT. The CDR3 region has the DNA TGTGCCAGCAGTGCGGACAGACTCGAGCAGTACTTC. Its translation is CASSADRLEQYF.

The chain employs TRBV3-1 and TRBJ2-5; D is unresolved. Trimming cost V 0 bases and J 6 bases, with 8 bases left between them. Germline V gene data show CDR1 as LGHDT and CDR2 as YNNKEL (reference sequence). CDR3 length: 13 amino acids. The CDR3 nucleotides read TGTGCCAGCAGCCAAGATGTAGGCCAGACCCAGTACTTC. Protein sequence: CASSQDVGQTQYF.